This TCR beta chain was recorded in a study of blood T cell repertoires in COVID-19. Sequencing was performed with immunoSEQ multiplex PCR; in TCRdb, only in-frame clones are kept and a portion is missing. The table has roughly 400,000 clones, 88% seen once. Germline lookup yields CDR1 ENHRY and CDR2 SYGVKD. This CDR3 region has 14 residues. Trimming took 6 bases from V and 3 from J, leaving 14 bases between them. This TCR was recovered from a woman aged 35 to 49 with acute COVID-19. Source material: PBMCs or T cells enriched from blood (not recorded which). This chain uses TRBV10-3 with TRBJ1-1; no definite D call. The CDR3 DNA sequence: TGTGCCATCAGATTGGCGGGTCCCGACACTGAAGCTTTCTTT. Its translation: CAIRLAGPDTEAFF.